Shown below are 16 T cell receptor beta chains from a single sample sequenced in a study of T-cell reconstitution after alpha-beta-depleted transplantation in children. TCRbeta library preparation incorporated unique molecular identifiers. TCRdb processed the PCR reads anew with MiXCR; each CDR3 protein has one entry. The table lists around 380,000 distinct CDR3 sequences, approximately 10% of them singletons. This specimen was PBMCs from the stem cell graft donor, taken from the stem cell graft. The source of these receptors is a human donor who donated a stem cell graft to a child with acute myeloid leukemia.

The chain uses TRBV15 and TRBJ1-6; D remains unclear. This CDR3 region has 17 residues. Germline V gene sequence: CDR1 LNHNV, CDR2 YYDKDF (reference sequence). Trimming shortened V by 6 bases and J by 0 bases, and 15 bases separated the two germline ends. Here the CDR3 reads CATRLHRRSSYNSPLHF. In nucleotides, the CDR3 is TGTGCCACCAGACTACACCGAAGGAGCTCCTATAATTCACCCCTCCACTTT.

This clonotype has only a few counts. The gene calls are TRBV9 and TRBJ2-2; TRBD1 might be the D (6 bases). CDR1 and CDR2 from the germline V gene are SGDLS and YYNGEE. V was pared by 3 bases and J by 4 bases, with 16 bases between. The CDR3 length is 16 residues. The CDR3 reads CASSAEQGRVTGELFF. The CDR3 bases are TGTGCCAGCAGCGCTGAACAGGGAAGGGTCACCGGGGAGCTGTTTTTT.

This CDR3 is CASSVGLSGTGGDWNQPQHF. The CDR3 DNA sequence: TGTGCCAGCAGCGTAGGTTTGTCCGGGACAGGGGGCGATTGGAATCAGCCCCAGCATTTT. V is TRBV9 and J is TRBJ1-5; 12 bases align to TRBD1. The CDR3 covers 20 residues. Unmatched junction bases numbered 14, after V lost 0 bases and J lost 4 bases. Germline loops: CDR1 SGDLS, CDR2 YYNGEE.

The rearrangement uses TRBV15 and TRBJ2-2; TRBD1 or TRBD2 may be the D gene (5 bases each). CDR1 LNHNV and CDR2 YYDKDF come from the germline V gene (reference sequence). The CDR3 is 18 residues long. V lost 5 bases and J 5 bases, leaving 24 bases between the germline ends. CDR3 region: CATSFLRTGLGRTGELFF. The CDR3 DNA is TGTGCCACCAGCTTCCTCCGAACGGGGCTGGGTAGGACCGGGGAGCTGTTTTTT.

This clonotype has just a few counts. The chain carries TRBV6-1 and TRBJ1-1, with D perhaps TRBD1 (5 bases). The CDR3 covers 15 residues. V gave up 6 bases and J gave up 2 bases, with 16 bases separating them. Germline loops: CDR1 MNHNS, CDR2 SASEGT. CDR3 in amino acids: CASRLRDDGNTEAFF. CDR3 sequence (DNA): TGTGCCAGCAGGCTACGGGACGACGGAAACACTGAAGCTTTCTTT.

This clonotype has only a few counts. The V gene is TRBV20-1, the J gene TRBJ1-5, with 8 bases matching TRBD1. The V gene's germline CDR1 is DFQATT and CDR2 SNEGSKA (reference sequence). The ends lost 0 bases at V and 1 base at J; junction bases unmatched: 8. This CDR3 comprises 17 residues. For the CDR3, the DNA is TGCAGTGCTAGAGATTTGGGGACAGGTACGAGCAATCAGCCCCAGCATTTT. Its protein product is CSARDLGTGTSNQPQHF.

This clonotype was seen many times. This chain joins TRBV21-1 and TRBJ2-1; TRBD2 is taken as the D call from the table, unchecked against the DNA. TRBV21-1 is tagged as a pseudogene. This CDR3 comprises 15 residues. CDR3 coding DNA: TGTGCCAGCAGCAAGACTAGCGGGGGGTTGCGAGAGCAGTTCTTC. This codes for CASSKTSGGLREQFF.

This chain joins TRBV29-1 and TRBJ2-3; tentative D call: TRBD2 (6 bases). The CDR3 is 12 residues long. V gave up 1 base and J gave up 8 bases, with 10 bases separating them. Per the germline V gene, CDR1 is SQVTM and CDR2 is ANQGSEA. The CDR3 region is CSVEVLGSTQYF. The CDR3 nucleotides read TGCAGCGTTGAAGTCCTCGGGAGTACGCAGTATTTT.

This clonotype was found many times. The CDR3 here is CASSLLSEQYF. CDR3 coding DNA: TGTGCCAGCAGCTTATTATCCGAGCAGTACTTC. This chain connects TRBV5-8 to TRBJ2-7; no clear D gene. Germline loops: CDR1 SGHTS, CDR2 YDEGEE. The V and J ends lost 2 bases and 6 bases respectively, with 6 bases between them. This CDR3 spans 11 amino acids. The full variable domain, with the rest looked up from reference TRBV5-8 and TRBJ2-7, is EAGVTQSPTHLIKTRGQQATLRCSPISGHTSVYWYQQALGLGLQFLLWYDEGEERNRGNFPPRFSGRQFPNYSSELNVNALELEDSALYLCASSLLSEQYFGPGTRLTVT.

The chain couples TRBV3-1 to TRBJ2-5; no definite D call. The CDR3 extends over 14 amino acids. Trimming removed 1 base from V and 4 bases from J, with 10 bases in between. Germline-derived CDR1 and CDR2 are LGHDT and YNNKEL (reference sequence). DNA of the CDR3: TGTGCCAGCAGCCAAGCGGGCCTGCGAGAGACCCAGTACTTC. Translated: CASSQAGLRETQYF.

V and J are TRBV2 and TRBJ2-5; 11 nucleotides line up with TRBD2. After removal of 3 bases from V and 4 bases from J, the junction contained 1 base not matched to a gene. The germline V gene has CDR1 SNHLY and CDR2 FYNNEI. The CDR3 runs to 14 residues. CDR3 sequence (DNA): TGTGCCAGCAGTGATCTAGCGGGGGGAGAGACCCAGTACTTC. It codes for CASSDLAGGETQYF.

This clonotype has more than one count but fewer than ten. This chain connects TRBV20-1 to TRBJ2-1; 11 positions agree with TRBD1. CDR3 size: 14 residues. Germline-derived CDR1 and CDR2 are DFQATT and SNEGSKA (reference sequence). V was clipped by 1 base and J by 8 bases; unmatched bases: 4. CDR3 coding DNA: TGCAGTGCTAGAGTGGACAGGGGGCTAGATGAGCAGTTCTTC. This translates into CSARVDRGLDEQFF.

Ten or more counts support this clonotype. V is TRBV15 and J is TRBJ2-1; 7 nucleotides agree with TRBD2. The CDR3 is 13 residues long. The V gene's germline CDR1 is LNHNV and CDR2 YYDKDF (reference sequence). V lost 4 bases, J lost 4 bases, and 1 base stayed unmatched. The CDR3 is CATSTSGYNEQFF. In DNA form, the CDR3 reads TGTGCCACCAGCACTAGCGGTTACAATGAGCAGTTCTTC.

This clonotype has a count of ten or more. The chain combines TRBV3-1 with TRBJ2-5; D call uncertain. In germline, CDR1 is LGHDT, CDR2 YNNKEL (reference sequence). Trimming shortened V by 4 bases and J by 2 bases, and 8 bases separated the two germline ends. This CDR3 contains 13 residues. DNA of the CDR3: TGTGCCAGCAGCCCCGAGATGCAAGAGACCCAGTACTTC. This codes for CASSPEMQETQYF.

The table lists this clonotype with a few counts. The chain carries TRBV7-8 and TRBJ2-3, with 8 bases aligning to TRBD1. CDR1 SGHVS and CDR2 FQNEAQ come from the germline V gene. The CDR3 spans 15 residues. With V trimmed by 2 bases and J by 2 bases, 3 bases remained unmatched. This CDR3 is CASSLRQGATDTQYF. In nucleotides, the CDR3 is TGTGCCAGCAGCTTACGTCAGGGGGCCACAGATACGCAGTATTTT.

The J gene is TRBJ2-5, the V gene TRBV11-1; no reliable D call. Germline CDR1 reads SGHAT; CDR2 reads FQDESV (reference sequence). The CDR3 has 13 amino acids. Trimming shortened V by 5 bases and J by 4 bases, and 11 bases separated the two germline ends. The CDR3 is CASSHGRRETQYF. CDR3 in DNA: TGTGCCAGCAGCCATGGGCGAAGAGAGACCCAGTACTTC. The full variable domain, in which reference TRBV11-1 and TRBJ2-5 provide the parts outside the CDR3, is EAEVAQSPRYKITEKSQAVAFWCDPISGHATLYWYRQILGQGPELLVQFQDESVVDDSQLPKDRFSAERLKGVDSTLKIQPAELGDSAMYLCASSHGRRETQYFGPGTRLLVL.